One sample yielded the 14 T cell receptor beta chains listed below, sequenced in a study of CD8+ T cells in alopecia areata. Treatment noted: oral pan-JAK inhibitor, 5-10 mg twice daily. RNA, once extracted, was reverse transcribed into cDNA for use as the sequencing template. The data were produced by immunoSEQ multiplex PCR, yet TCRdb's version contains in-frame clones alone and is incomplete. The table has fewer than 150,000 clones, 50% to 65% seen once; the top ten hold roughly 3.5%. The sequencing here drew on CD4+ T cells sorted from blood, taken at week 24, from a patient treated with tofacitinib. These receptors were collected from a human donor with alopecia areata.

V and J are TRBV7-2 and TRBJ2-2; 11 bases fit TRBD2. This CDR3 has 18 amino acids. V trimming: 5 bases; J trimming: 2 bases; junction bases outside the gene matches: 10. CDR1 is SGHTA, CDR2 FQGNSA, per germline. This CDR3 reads CASSTLAGGRLNTGELFF. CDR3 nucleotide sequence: TGTGCCAGCAGCACCTTAGCGGGGGGGCGCCTTAACACCGGGGAGCTGTTTTTT.

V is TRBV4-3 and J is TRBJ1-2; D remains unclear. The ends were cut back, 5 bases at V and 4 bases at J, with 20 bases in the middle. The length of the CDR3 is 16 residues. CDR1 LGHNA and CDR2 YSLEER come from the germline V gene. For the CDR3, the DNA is TGCGCCAGCAGCGATACCTTTCGGATGTCGGCCTATGGCTACACCTTC. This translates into CASSDTFRMSAYGYTF.

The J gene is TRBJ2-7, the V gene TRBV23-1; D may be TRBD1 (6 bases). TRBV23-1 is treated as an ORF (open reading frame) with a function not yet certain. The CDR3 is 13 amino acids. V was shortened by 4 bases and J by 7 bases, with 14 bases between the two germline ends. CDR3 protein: CASSPPGAGEQYF. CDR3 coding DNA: TGCGCCAGCAGTCCACCAGGGGCGGGTGAGCAGTACTTC.

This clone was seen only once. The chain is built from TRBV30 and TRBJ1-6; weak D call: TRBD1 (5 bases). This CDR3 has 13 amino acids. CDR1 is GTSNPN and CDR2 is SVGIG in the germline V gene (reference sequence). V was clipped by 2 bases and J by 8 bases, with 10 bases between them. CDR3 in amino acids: CAWSTQGHSPLHF. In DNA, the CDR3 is TGTGCCTGGAGTACGCAGGGTCATTCACCCCTCCACTTT. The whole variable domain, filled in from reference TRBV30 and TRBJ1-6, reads SQTIHQWPATLVQPVGSPLSLECTVEGTSNPNLYWYRQAAGRGLQLLFYSVGIGQISSEVPQNLSASRPQDRQFILSSKKLLLSDSGFYLCAWSTQGHSPLHFGNGTRLTVT.

CDR3 bases: TGTGCCAGCAGTCAACGGTCCACCCAGTACTTC. It encodes CASSQRSTQYF. The chain recombines TRBV7-9 with TRBJ2-5; D gene uncertain. The germline CDR1 and CDR2 sequences are SEHNR and FQNEAQ (reference sequence). Trimming pared 6 bases from V and 8 bases from J, leaving 10 bases between. This CDR3 comprises 11 residues.

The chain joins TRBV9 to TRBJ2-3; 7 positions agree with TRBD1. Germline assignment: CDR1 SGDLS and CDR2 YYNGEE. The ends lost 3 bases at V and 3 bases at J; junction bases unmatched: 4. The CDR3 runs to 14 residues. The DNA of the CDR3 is TGTGCCAGCAGCGCACAGGGGTTAACAGATACGCAGTATTTT. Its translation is CASSAQGLTDTQYF.

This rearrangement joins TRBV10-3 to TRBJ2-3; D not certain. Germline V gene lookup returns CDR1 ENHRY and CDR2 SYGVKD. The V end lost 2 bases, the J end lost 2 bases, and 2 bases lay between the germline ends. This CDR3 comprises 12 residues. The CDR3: CAISENTDTQYF. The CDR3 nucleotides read TGTGCCATCAGTGAGAACACAGATACGCAGTATTTT.

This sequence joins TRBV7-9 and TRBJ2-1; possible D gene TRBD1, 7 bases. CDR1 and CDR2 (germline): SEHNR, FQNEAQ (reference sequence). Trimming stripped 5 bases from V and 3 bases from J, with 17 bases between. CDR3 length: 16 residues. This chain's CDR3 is CASSIQTGRNYNEQFF. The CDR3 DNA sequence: TGTGCCAGCAGCATTCAGACAGGGAGGAACTACAATGAGCAGTTCTTC.

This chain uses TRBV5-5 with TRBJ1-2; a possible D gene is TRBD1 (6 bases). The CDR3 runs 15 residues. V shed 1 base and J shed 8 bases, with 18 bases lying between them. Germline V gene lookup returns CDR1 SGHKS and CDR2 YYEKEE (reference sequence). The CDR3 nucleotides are TGTGCCAGCAGCTTGTCCCCAGGGGTTGACCAGGGCTACACCTTC. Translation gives CASSLSPGVDQGYTF. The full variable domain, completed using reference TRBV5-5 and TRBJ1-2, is DAGVTQSPTHLIKTRGQQVTLRCSPISGHKSVSWYQQVLGQGPQFIFQYYEKEERGRGNFPDRFSARQFPNYSSELNVNALLLGDSALYLCASSLSPGVDQGYTFGSGTRLTVV.

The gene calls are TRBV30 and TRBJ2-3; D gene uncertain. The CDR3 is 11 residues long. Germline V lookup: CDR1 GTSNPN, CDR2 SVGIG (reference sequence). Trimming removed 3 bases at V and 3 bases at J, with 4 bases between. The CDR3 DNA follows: TGTGCCTGGAGCTTTACAGATACGCAGTATTTT. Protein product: CAWSFTDTQYF.

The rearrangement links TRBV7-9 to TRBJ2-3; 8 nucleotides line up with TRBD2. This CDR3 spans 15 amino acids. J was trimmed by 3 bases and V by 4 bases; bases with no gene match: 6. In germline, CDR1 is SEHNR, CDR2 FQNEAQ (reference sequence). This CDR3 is CASSSRLARTDTQYF. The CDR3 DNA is TGTGCCAGCAGCTCGAGACTAGCGAGGACAGATACGCAGTATTTT. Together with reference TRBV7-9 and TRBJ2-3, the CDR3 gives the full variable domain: DTGVSQNPRHKITKRGQNVTFRCDPISEHNRLYWYRQTLGQGPEFLTYFQNEAQLEKSRLLSDRFSAERPKGSFSTLEIQRTEQGDSAMYLCASSSRLARTDTQYFGPGTRLTVL.

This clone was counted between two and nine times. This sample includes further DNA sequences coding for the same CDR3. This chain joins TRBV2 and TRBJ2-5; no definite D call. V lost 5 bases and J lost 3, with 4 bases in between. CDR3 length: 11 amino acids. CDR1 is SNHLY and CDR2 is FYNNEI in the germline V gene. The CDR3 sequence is CASSLEETQYF. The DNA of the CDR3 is TGTGCCAGCAGTTTAGAAGAGACCCAGTACTTC. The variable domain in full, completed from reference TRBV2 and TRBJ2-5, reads EPEVTQTPSHQVTQMGQEVILRCVPISNHLYFYWYRQILGQKVEFLVSFYNNEISEKSEIFDDQFSVERPDGSNFTLKIRSTKLEDSAMYFCASSLEETQYFGPGTRLLVL.

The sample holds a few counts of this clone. The CDR3 loop reads CASSLGTGARETQYF. The CDR3 nucleotides read TGCGCCAGCAGCTTGGGAACGGGGGCGAGGGAGACCCAGTACTTC. V and J are TRBV5-1 and TRBJ2-5; D may be TRBD1 or TRBD2 (6 bases each). CDR3 length: 15 amino acids. V dropped 0 bases and J dropped 5 bases, with 14 bases sitting between them. Germline-derived CDR1 and CDR2 are SGHRS and YFSETQ.

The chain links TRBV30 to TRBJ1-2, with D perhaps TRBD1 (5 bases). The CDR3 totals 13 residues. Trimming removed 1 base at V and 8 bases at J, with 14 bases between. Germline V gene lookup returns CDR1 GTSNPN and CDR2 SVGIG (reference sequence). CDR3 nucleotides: TGTGCCTGGAGTGGTCCTCCAGGGACCGGCTACACCTTC. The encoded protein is CAWSGPPGTGYTF.